What follows is one T cell receptor beta chain and its context. The protocol was immunoSEQ multiplex PCR, while the TCRdb copy is restricted to in-frame clones and leaves out a portion. This sample carries some 250,000 clones, around 83% of them seen once, and the ten largest clones take approximately 5.3%. The data were taken from a study of blood T cell repertoires in COVID-19. At the level of the study: Italy, Spain and the United States were the sources of the convalescent and acute COVID-19 samples. The cDNA or gDNA used as material had been derived from T cells, B-cell-depleted T cells, or PBMCs.

With V trimmed by 2 bases and J by 3 bases, 1 base remained unmatched. CDR3 length equals 13 residues. The germline gives CDR1 GTSNPN, CDR2 SVGIG (reference sequence). The source of this sequence is a man older than 75 with acute or convalescent COVID-19. The chain joins TRBV30 to TRBJ2-5; 9 bases match TRBD2. The sequencing input was peripheral blood. The CDR3 reads CAWSWTSEETQYF. The CDR3 coding sequence is TGTGCCTGGAGTTGGACTAGCGAAGAGACCCAGTACTTC.